The 4 T cell receptor beta chains below all came from one sample that was sequenced in a study of Ad26.COV2.S vaccination and SARS-CoV-2 variants. Assay: immunoSEQ multiplex PCR; the TCRdb copy retains only in-frame clones and omits some. The sample lists about 350,000 clones; under 95% were seen once. Here the sequenced sample was peripheral blood, taken after recovery from COVID-19. The source of these receptors is a human donor who had recovered from COVID-19.

The gene calls are TRBV9 and TRBJ1-2; the D is unclear. Trimming left V 0 bases short and J 5 bases short, with 17 bases between. The CDR3 is 16 amino acids. From germline, CDR1 is SGDLS and CDR2 YYNGEE. CDR3 DNA: TGTGCCAGCAGCGTAGCCAAACTCCCCCTTCCATATGGCTACACCTTC. It specifies CASSVAKLPLPYGYTF.

This chain links TRBV6-6 with TRBJ2-2, with D hard to call. This CDR3 region has 14 residues. Trimming stripped 2 bases from V and 1 base from J, with 5 bases between. Germline assignment: CDR1 MNHNY and CDR2 SVGAGI (reference sequence). The CDR3 bases are TGTGCCAGCAGTTACCAGGAGAACACCGGGGAGCTGTTTTTT. Amino acids: CASSYQENTGELFF.

This clone showed up just once. The rearrangement links TRBV11-2 to TRBJ2-2, with D hard to call. The CDR3 extends over 16 amino acids. With 5 bases removed from V and 0 bases from J, the gap between germline ends came to 13 bases. Germline CDR1 and CDR2: SGHAT and FQNNGV. The CDR3: CASSPPGRSNTGELFF. The CDR3 DNA reads TGTGCCAGCAGCCCCCCCGGACGGTCGAACACCGGGGAGCTGTTTTTT.

V and J are TRBV19 and TRBJ1-1; TRBD1 might be the D (6 bases). Germline CDR1 LNHDA, CDR2 SQIVND (reference sequence). The CDR3 extends over 14 amino acids. V was shortened by 6 bases and J by 1 base, with 12 bases between the two germline ends. The CDR3 region is CASRGGTQNTEAFF. In DNA form, the CDR3 reads TGTGCCAGTAGGGGCGGGACACAGAACACTGAAGCTTTCTTT.